A selection of T cell receptor beta chains follows, all from one sample in a study of cytomegalovirus exposure and HLA in healthy donors. Clones were read by immunoSEQ multiplex PCR, and TCRdb kept only the in-frame ones, dropping some. The sample yields under 250,000 clones, under 85% seen once. The sample taken for sequencing was PBMCs. The receptors come from a woman aged 45-59 years in good health and CMV-seropositive. CDR3s include the opening cysteine and the closing phenylalanine or tryptophan. Clone size is given for some rows only: seen once, a few or many times, or a class if the clone is expanded.

. | TRBV7-3 | CASSSEGGSGVTGELFF
. | TRBV5-6 | CASTYERTGYGYTF
few | TRBV10-2 | CASSRQDRYEQYF
. | TRBV25-1 | CASSEEFRTGGEKLFF
. | TRBV5-4 | CASSSARQINTGELFF
. | TRBV30 | CAWSKGQGITYEQYF
. | TRBV28 | CASSLAGGGSGANVLTF
once | TRBV27 | CASSLGWRGRDTQYF
. | TRBV9 | CASSVTSGGRADTQYF
. | TRBV12-5 | CASGSSGRAAWEQYF
. | TRBV6-6 | CASSGEVLNTEAFF
once | TRBV19 | CASNQRLDQETQYF
. | TRBV6-5 | CASSEMEWNTEAFF
. | TRBV4-1 | CASSREDRGRFGNQPQHF
. | TRBV14 | CASTFILIEAFF
. | TRBV7-9 | CASSLSGDTQYF
. | TRBV25-1 | CASQGQGHTEAFF
. | TRBV19 | CASSKSDRGRILQPQHF
. | TRBV5-1 | CASRPPLTGYEQYF
. | TRBV7-8 | CASSSRVSNQPQHF
few | TRBV4-3 | CASSQELAGSLPTGELFF
. | TRBV9 | CASSVGTQGEAFF
few | TRBV6-4 | CASSPGTNTEAFF
. | TRBV6-5 | CASSVDYPTNEKLFF
. | TRBV2 | CASSDPLRDIYGYTF
. | TRBV5-8 | CASSQQGRLGYTF
. | TRBV5-4 | CASSYPNDREEAFF
few | TRBV28 | CASRTGLAGNYEQYF
. | TRBV5-1 | CASSLGQAPLHF
. | TRBV25-1 | CASSAGWTGATGNTIYF
once | TRBV5-1 | CASSLAAGIRTSTDTQYF
. | TRBV19 | CASSIVGTSLGETQYF
. | TRBV30 | CAWSVSGYQPQHF
few | TRBV5-1 | CASSSGQLEQYF
. | TRBV6-4 | CASSEAEADTQYF
few | TRBV5-1 | CASSVTQGYTEAFF
once | TRBV30 | CAWSGGQGSNQPQHF
. | TRBV6-1 | CASSRGGDGYTF
. | TRBV4-1 | CASSQDHTSGIDTQYF
. | TRBV27 | CASSLFRSETQYF
. | TRBV25-1 | CASSGDRDYEQYF
few | TRBV19 | CASSISVNTEAFF
. | TRBV5-6 | CASSPGLAGAPTSYNEQFF
once | TRBV28 | CASSFSRGTLQPQHF
. | TRBV9 | CASSVEAMNTEAFF
. | TRBV18 | CASSPYRDFGETQYF
. | TRBV29-1 | CSVESDGRANIQYF
. | TRBV30 | CAWSFTGRTEAFF